These 13 T cell receptor beta chains were all obtained from the same sample, sequenced in a study of Ad26.COV2.S vaccination and SARS-CoV-2 variants. This sample's treatment: about 20 received Ad26.COV2.S at low or high dose, single or two shots; 5 received placebo; per-sample allocation not given. Samples came from day 63 after the first vaccine or placebo injection. The table came from immunoSEQ multiplex PCR; TCRdb's copy has only in-frame clones and leaves some out. The sample contains some 320,000 clones, about 86% of which appear only once. The material was peripheral blood, obtained in a trial of Ad26.COV2.S vaccine versus placebo. These receptors came from a person between 18 and 59 years old who received the Ad26.COV2.S COVID-19 vaccine or a placebo.

CDR3 coding DNA: TGTGCCAGCAGCTCACGCAAATATATAGCGGGTTCTTTTAATGAGCAGTTCTTC. This encodes CASSSRKYIAGSFNEQFF. The V call is TRBV7-9, the J call TRBJ2-1; 7 bases line up with TRBD2. CDR3 length: 18 amino acids. The V and J ends lost 4 bases and 7 bases, in that order; junction bases with no gene match: 19. In germline, CDR1 is SEHNR, CDR2 FQNEAQ (reference sequence).

The CDR3 DNA follows: TGTGCCACAACCAAGATTAGCCCGGGGGAGCAGTTCTTC. Translating it yields CATTKISPGEQFF. The chain carries TRBV10-3 and TRBJ2-1; D perhaps matches TRBD2 (5 bases). This CDR3 region has 13 residues. Trimming removed 10 bases at V and 10 bases at J, with 20 bases between. From germline, CDR1 is ENHRY and CDR2 SYGVKD.

The V and J genes are TRBV10-3 and TRBJ1-1, with D perhaps matching TRBD1 (5 bases). V lost 7 bases, J lost 1 base, and 10 bases lay in between. From germline, CDR1 is ENHRY and CDR2 SYGVKD. The CDR3 consists of 13 residues. CDR3 coding DNA: TGTGCCATCAATAGACAGAAGAACACTGAAGCTTTCTTT. It specifies CAINRQKNTEAFF.

The chain joins TRBV7-9 to TRBJ1-2; D not resolved. Germline V gene data show CDR1 as SEHNR and CDR2 as FQNEAQ (reference sequence). V was trimmed by 5 bases and J by 4 bases, leaving 11 bases between them. The CDR3 loop spans 13 amino acids. CDR3 DNA: TGTGCCAGCAGCGCTACAAGGATCTATGGCTACACCTTC. Translating it yields CASSATRIYGYTF.

V is TRBV19 and J is TRBJ1-2, with 8 bases aligning to TRBD1. The junction had 13 bases not matched to a gene; V was cut back by 9 bases and J by 1 base. The CDR3 runs 16 residues. Germline CDR1 reads LNHDA; CDR2 reads SQIVND (reference sequence). CDR3 sequence: CASRDRSKNYNYGYTF. Here the CDR3 DNA reads TGTGCCAGCCGGGACAGGTCAAAGAATTATAACTATGGCTACACCTTC.

This chain uses TRBV5-1 with TRBJ1-1; 7 bases are a match to TRBD1. The length of the CDR3 is 17 residues. After removal of 0 bases from V and 5 bases from J, the junction contained 13 bases not matched to a gene. The V gene's germline CDR1 is SGHRS and CDR2 YFSETQ. In nucleotides, the CDR3 is TGCGCCAGCAGCTTGGACCCCGTTACCGGGACAGCTACTGAAGCTTTCTTT. It specifies CASSLDPVTGTATEAFF.

The chain recombines TRBV9 with TRBJ1-2, with 7 bases matching TRBD1. There are 16 residues in the CDR3. Per the germline V gene, CDR1 is SGDLS and CDR2 is YYNGEE. The J segment lost 1 base and the V segment lost 3 bases, leaving 9 bases of the junction unmatched. The CDR3 spells CASSAQQGRNNYGYTF. In DNA form, the CDR3 reads TGTGCCAGCAGCGCCCAACAGGGGAGGAATAACTATGGCTACACCTTC.

This clone was observed a handful of times. The chain employs TRBV19 and TRBJ2-3; TRBD1 matches at 9 bases. This CDR3 is built from 14 residues. The V and J ends lost 7 bases and 5 bases, in that order; junction bases with no gene match: 7. The germline CDR1 and CDR2 sequences are LNHDA and SQIVND (reference sequence). The CDR3 nucleotides read TGTGCCAGTAACAGGGGACAGGGAAGAGATACGCAGTATTTT. Its translation is CASNRGQGRDTQYF.

V is TRBV14 and J is TRBJ2-1; TRBD1 agrees at 7 bases. The CDR3 sequence is 12 residues long. The V gene end was trimmed by 4 bases and the J gene end by 9 bases; junction bases not matched to a gene: 3. Looked up from germline, CDR1 is SGHDN and CDR2 is FVKESK. The CDR3 DNA follows: TGTGCCAGCAGCCGACAGGGATTTGAGCAGTTCTTC. Protein: CASSRQGFEQFF. The whole variable domain, filled in from reference TRBV14 and TRBJ2-1, reads EAGVTQFPSHSVIEKGQTVTLRCDPISGHDNLYWYRRVMGKEIKFLLHFVKESKQDESGMPNNRFLAERTGGTYSTLKVQPAELEDSGVYFCASSRQGFEQFFGPGTRLTVL.

A word on this clone: Different DNA sequences within this sample yield the same CDR3. The chain carries TRBV7-2 and TRBJ2-7; D unresolved. Germline V CDR1 and CDR2: SGHTA, FQGNSA. CDR3 length equals 12 residues. Trimming took off 1 base at V and 4 bases at J, with 5 bases between the two ends. CDR3 residues: CASSLVGYEQYF. The DNA of the CDR3 is TGTGCCAGCAGCTTAGTTGGGTACGAGCAGTACTTC.

The V call is TRBV12-3 or TRBV12-4, the J call TRBJ2-7; D ambiguous. The CDR3 has 12 residues. V was cut by 6 bases and J by 6 bases, with 12 bases left in between. CDR3 protein: CASSLGFSEQYF. CDR3 DNA sequence: TGTGCCAGCAGCTTGGGGTTCTCCGAGCAGTACTTC.

The chain is built from TRBV6-2 or TRBV6-3 and TRBJ2-3, with D perhaps TRBD1 or TRBD2 (5 bases each). Germline V gene sequence: CDR1 MNHEY, CDR2 SVGEGT. Trimming removed 4 bases at V and 1 base at J, with 9 bases between. The CDR3 spans 14 residues. Here the CDR3 DNA reads TGTGCCAGCAGTTTTGGGGACGGCACAGATACGCAGTATTTT. Translated, it gives CASSFGDGTDTQYF.

This sequence joins TRBV7-2 and TRBJ1-6, with 8 bases identical to TRBD1. Trimming removed 5 bases from V and 0 bases from J; junction bases left unmatched: 9. From germline, CDR1 is SGHTA and CDR2 FQGNSA. The CDR3 contains 18 residues. CDR3 in DNA: TGTGCCAGCAGCGCGGGACAGGATGGGGCCTCCTATAATTCACCCCTCCACTTT. Its translation is CASSAGQDGASYNSPLHF.